What follows are 17 T cell receptor beta chains derived from one specimen sequenced in a study of T cell responses to AZD1222 COVID-19 vaccine. Profiled with immunoSEQ multiplex PCR; TCRdb holds only in-frame clones, not every one. The table lists about 180,000 clones, around 90% of them singletons, with 2.6% in the top ten. This specimen was peripheral blood, taken on day 0 of AZD1222 vaccination. These receptors were taken from an adult in good health.

This clone occurred once. The J gene is TRBJ2-1, the V gene TRBV27, with 14 nucleotides matching TRBD2. Losses at the gene ends were 4 bases for V and 2 bases for J; bases not matched to a gene: 10. This CDR3 contains 19 residues. CDR1 and CDR2 from the germline V gene are MNHEY and SMNVEV (reference sequence). CDR3 in amino acids: CASSSPGLAGEAAYNEQFF. CDR3 nucleotides: TGTGCCAGCAGTTCCCCGGGACTAGCGGGAGAAGCGGCCTACAATGAGCAGTTCTTC.

V usage is TRBV4-1 and J usage is TRBJ2-2; D uncertain. Germline V CDR1 and CDR2: MGHRA, YSYEKL. The CDR3 totals 16 residues. The ends were cut back, 1 base at V and 0 bases at J, with 9 bases in the middle. The CDR3 DNA follows: TGCGCCAGCAGCCAAGTCCTTCCGGCGAACACCGGGGAGCTGTTTTTT. Translation gives CASSQVLPANTGELFF.

The chain combines TRBV4-1 with TRBJ2-7, with D possibly TRBD2 on 5 matching bases. Germline V gene sequence: CDR1 MGHRA, CDR2 YSYEKL. The ends were cut back, 1 base at V and 1 base at J, with 17 bases in the middle. The CDR3 loop spans 17 amino acids. This CDR3 is CASSQALLGRLSYEQYF. The CDR3 DNA reads TGCGCCAGCAGCCAAGCCTTACTAGGACGCTTGTCCTACGAGCAGTACTTC.

This rearrangement joins TRBV27 to TRBJ1-2; TRBD1 is a possible D gene (6 bases). The CDR3 spans 14 residues. Trimming stripped 6 bases from V and 4 bases from J, with 15 bases between. Germline CDR1 reads MNHEY; CDR2 reads SMNVEV (reference sequence). The CDR3 region has the DNA TGTGCCAGCAGGCAAACAGGGATAGCCTATGGCTACACCTTC. Protein product: CASRQTGIAYGYTF.

This rearrangement joins TRBV28 to TRBJ2-7; D remains ambiguous. V was clipped by 2 bases and J by 2 bases, with 10 bases between them. CDR1 is MDHEN and CDR2 is SYDVKM in the germline V gene. This CDR3 has 14 amino acids. This CDR3 reads CASSLADGPYEQYF. CDR3 bases: TGTGCCAGCAGTTTAGCGGATGGGCCCTACGAGCAGTACTTC.

The rearrangement uses TRBV9 and TRBJ2-7; 11 nucleotides match TRBD2. The CDR3 has 15 amino acids. Germline assignment: CDR1 SGDLS and CDR2 YYNGEE. Trimming cost V 0 bases and J 5 bases; bases outside gene matches: 4. CDR3 in DNA: TGTGCCAGCAGCGTAGGACTAGCGGGACAGGACGAGCAGTACTTC. Its translation: CASSVGLAGQDEQYF.

In DNA, the CDR3 is TGTGCCAGCAGCCTCTCCGCCGCTGGCCAGGAGACCCAGTACTTC. Protein: CASSLSAAGQETQYF. The rearrangement uses TRBV3-1 (or the pseudogene TRBV3-2) and TRBJ2-5; D unresolved. Germline CDR1 LGHDT, CDR2 YNNKEL (reference sequence). Deletions cut 4 bases from V and 5 bases from J, with 17 bases between. The CDR3 consists of 15 residues.

The chain carries TRBV28 and TRBJ2-7; 8 bases are a match to TRBD1. The CDR3 is 14 amino acids. Trimming removed 8 bases from V and 4 bases from J; junction bases left unmatched: 10. CDR1 is MDHEN, CDR2 SYDVKM, per germline. The CDR3 nucleotides read TGTGCCAGCGGGTCGACAGGGGTGGGGTACGAGCAGTACTTC. Amino acids: CASGSTGVGYEQYF.

The chain has TRBV5-1 and TRBJ1-4, with D possibly matching TRBD1 (5 bases). CDR1 is SGHRS and CDR2 is YFSETQ in the germline V gene. V was cut by 4 bases and J by 5 bases, with 18 bases left in between. The CDR3 is 16 amino acids. This CDR3 is CASSVKPGRTNEKLFF. CDR3 nucleotides: TGCGCCAGCAGCGTTAAACCGGGACGCACCAATGAAAAACTGTTTTTT. The entire variable domain, with the rest obtained from reference TRBV5-1 and TRBJ1-4, is as follows: KAGVTQTPRYLIKTRGQQVTLSCSPISGHRSVSWYQQTPGQGLQFLFEYFSETQRNKGNFPGRFSGRQFSNSRSEMNVSTLELGDSALYLCASSVKPGRTNEKLFFGSGTQLSVL.

The CDR3 sequence is CASSSWGGALYNEQFF. Here the CDR3 DNA reads TGTGCCAGCAGCTCCTGGGGGGGAGCCCTCTACAATGAGCAGTTCTTC. The chain carries TRBV7-8 and TRBJ2-1, with TRBD2 identical over 7 bases. Trimming at V came to 4 bases and at J to 3 bases, leaving 9 bases not matched to a gene. There are 16 residues in the CDR3. Germline V CDR1 and CDR2: SGHVS, FQNEAQ.

This clone was seen a single time. V is TRBV5-4 and J is TRBJ2-6; 7 bases fit TRBD2. This CDR3 contains 18 residues. V was clipped by 3 bases and J by 2 bases; unmatched bases: 11. CDR1 is SGHNT, CDR2 YYREEE, per germline (reference sequence). The CDR3 bases are TGTGCCAGCAGCTCGGGACTAATCGTAAGGGCTGGGGCCAACGTCCTGACTTTC. Translated, it gives CASSSGLIVRAGANVLTF.

The genes are TRBV21-1 and TRBJ2-1; the table calls TRBD2, which could not be checked here. TRBV21-1 represents a pseudogene. This CDR3 is 16 amino acids long. The CDR3 reads CASSKGLAGFYNEQFF. In DNA form, the CDR3 reads TGTGCCAGCAGCAAAGGACTAGCGGGGTTCTACAATGAGCAGTTCTTC.

The V call is TRBV6-5, the J call TRBJ1-2; D unclear. Germline loops: CDR1 MNHEY, CDR2 SVGAGI. Trimming cost V 4 bases and J 5 bases, with 17 bases left between them. The CDR3 is made up of 15 amino acids. The CDR3 region is CASSSYSGGGYGYTF. Written as DNA, the CDR3 is TGTGCCAGCAGTTCCTACTCCGGAGGAGGATATGGCTACACCTTC.

J is TRBJ2-7 and V is TRBV18; weak D call: TRBD2 (5 bases). Looked up from germline, CDR1 is KGHSH and CDR2 is LQKENI. V lost 3 bases to trimming and J lost 5 bases, with 14 bases between them. CDR3 length: 14 amino acids. CDR3 coding DNA: TGTGCCAGCTCACCTCCGGGAAGGAAAAACGAGCAGTACTTC. Amino acid sequence: CASSPPGRKNEQYF.

The J gene is TRBJ2-1, the V gene TRBV27; D assignment may be TRBD1 or TRBD2 (5 bases each). Per the germline V gene, CDR1 is MNHEY and CDR2 is SMNVEV (reference sequence). The CDR3 covers 14 residues. V gave up 6 bases and J gave up 7 bases, with 16 bases separating them. The CDR3 DNA follows: TGTGCCAGCAGCCCCCTGGGACGGGCGAATGAGCAGTTCTTC. This sequence encodes CASSPLGRANEQFF.

The genes are TRBV27 and TRBJ2-7; possible D gene TRBD1, 6 bases. This CDR3 has 12 residues. Trimming stripped 5 bases from V and 6 bases from J, with 11 bases between. Germline assignment: CDR1 MNHEY and CDR2 SMNVEV (reference sequence). CDR3 sequence reads: CASSPRGIEQYF. Written as DNA, the CDR3 is TGTGCCAGCAGTCCTAGGGGGATCGAGCAGTACTTC.

The V call is TRBV9, the J call TRBJ2-2, with 10 bases lining up with TRBD1. The CDR3 spans 18 residues. Trimming cost V 3 bases and J 4 bases; bases outside gene matches: 12. The V gene's germline CDR1 is SGDLS and CDR2 YYNGEE. The CDR3 DNA reads as TGTGCCAGCAGCGGGCCGGGACAGGGGAGTCAGGGCACCGGGGAGCTGTTTTTT. Its protein is CASSGPGQGSQGTGELFF. Filled out from reference TRBV9 and TRBJ2-2, the complete variable domain reads DSGVTQTPKHLITATGQRVTLRCSPRSGDLSVYWYQQSLDQGLQFLIQYYNGEERAKGNILERFSAQQFPDLHSELNLSSLELGDSALYFCASSGPGQGSQGTGELFFGEGSRLTVL.